This TCR beta chain is from a study of blood T cell repertoires in COVID-19. Looking at the study overall: Collection of acute and convalescent COVID-19 samples took place in the United States, Italy and Spain. PBMCs, B-cell-depleted T cells, or T cells were the source of the cDNA or gDNA that made up the material.

This CDR3 has 18 residues. With 1 base clipped from V and 3 bases from J, the junction kept 8 bases outside the gene matches. Per the germline V gene, CDR1 is SGHVS and CDR2 is FQNEAQ. Authors' methods: Amplification of reference gene primers was used by the study to estimate nucleated cell counts. Generated by immunoSEQ multiplex PCR, the TCRdb table keeps only in-frame clones and is missing some. The V and J calls and the clone size are those of that table, but D and trimming were determined from the DNA. The sample has 180,000 or so clones, 80% to 90% seen once; the top ten hold around 7.6%. This TCR was recovered from a man between 40 and 49 years old who had recovered from COVID-19. The chain combines TRBV7-8 with TRBJ2-1; 11 bases match TRBD2. The sample was peripheral blood. This chain's CDR3 is CASSLEQKGLAGYNEQFF. The CDR3 DNA reads as TGTGCCAGCAGCTTAGAACAGAAAGGACTAGCGGGCTACAATGAGCAGTTCTTC. Full variable domain (outside the CDR3, taken from reference TRBV7-8 and TRBJ2-1): GAGVSQSPRYKVAKRGQDVALRCDPISGHVSLFWYQQALGQGPEFLTYFQNEAQLDKSGLPSDRFFAERPEGSVSTLKIQRTQQEDSAVYLCASSLEQKGLAGYNEQFFGPGTRLTVL.